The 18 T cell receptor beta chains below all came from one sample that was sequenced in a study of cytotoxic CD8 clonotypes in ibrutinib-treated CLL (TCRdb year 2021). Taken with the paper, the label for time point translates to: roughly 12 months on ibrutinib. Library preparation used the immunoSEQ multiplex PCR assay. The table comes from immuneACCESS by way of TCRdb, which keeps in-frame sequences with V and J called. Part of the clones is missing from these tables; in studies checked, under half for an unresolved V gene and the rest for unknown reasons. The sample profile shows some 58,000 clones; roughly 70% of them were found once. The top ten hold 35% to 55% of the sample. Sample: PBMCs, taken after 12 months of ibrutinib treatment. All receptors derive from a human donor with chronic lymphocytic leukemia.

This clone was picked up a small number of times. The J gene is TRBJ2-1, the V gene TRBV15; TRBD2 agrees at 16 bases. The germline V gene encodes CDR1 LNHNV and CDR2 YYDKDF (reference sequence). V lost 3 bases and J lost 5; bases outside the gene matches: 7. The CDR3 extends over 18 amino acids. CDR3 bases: TGTGCCACCAGCAGGGGACTAGCGGGAGGGCCAATCCACAATGAGCAGTTCTTC. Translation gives CATSRGLAGGPIHNEQFF.

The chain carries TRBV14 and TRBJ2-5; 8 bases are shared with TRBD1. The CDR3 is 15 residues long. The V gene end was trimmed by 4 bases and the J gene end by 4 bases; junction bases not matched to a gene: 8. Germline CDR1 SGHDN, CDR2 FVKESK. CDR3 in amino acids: CASSLPTGGRETQYF. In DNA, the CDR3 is TGTGCCAGCAGCCTCCCTACAGGGGGACGAGAGACCCAGTACTTC.

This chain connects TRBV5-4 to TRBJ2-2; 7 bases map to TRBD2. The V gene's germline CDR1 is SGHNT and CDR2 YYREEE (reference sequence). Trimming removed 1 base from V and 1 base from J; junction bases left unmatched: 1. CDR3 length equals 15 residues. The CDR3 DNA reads TGTGCCAGCAGCTTGCAGCGGGGGAACACCGGGGAGCTGTTTTTT. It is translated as CASSLQRGNTGELFF.

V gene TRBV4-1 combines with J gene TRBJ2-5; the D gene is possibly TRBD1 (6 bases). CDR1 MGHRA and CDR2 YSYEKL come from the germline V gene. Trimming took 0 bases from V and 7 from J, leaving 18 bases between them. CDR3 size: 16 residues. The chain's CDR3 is CASSQDAPGTTGTQYF. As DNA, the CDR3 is TGCGCCAGCAGCCAAGATGCACCCGGGACAACAGGGACCCAGTACTTC.

DNA for the CDR3: TGTGCCAGCAAACAAACAGGGGGCCTTGGTAATTACGAGCAGTACTTC. Translating it yields CASKQTGGLGNYEQYF. The chain combines TRBV18 with TRBJ2-7, with 9 bases matching TRBD1. Germline V gene data show CDR1 as KGHSH and CDR2 as LQKENI. This CDR3 spans 16 amino acids. V lost 8 bases and J lost 4; bases outside the gene matches: 15.

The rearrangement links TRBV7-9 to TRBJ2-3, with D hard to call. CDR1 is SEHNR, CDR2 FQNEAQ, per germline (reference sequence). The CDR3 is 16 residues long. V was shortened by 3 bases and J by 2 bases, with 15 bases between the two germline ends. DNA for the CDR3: TGTGCCAGCAGCTTTCAGATAGAGGACCCCACAGATACGCAGTATTTT. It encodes CASSFQIEDPTDTQYF. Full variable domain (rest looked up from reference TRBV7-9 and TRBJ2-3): DTGVSQNPRHKITKRGQNVTFRCDPISEHNRLYWYRQTLGQGPEFLTYFQNEAQLEKSRLLSDRFSAERPKGSFSTLEIQRTEQGDSAMYLCASSFQIEDPTDTQYFGPGTRLTVL.

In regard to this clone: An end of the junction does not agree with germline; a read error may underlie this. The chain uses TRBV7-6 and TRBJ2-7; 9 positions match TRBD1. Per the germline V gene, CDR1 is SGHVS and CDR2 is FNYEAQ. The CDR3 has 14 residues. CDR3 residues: CASSLAVSGQGIRF. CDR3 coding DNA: TGTGCCAGCAGCTTGGCAGTATCAGGACAGGGGATTCGATTC. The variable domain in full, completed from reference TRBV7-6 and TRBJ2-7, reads GAGVSQSPRYKVTKRGQDVALRCDPISGHVSLYWYRQALGQGPEFLTYFNYEAQQDKSGLPNDRFSAERPEGSISTLTIQRTEQRDSAMYRCASSLAVSGQGIRFGPGTRLTVT.

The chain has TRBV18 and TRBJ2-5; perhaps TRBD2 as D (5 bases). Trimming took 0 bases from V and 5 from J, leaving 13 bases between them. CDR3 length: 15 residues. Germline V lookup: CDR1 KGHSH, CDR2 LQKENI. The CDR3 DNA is TGTGCCAGCTCACCACCCGCTAGCAATGGGGAGACCCAGTACTTC. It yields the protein CASSPPASNGETQYF.

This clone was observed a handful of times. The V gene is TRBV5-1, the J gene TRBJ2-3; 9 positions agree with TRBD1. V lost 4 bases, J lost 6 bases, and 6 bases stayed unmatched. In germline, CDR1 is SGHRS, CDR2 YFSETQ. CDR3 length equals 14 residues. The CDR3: CASSPRTGVDTQYF. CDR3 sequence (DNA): TGCGCCAGCAGCCCCCGGACAGGGGTCGATACGCAGTATTTT.

For the CDR3, the DNA is TGCGCCAGCAGCTTCTCCCCTCAAGAGACCCAGTACTTC. As protein: CASSFSPQETQYF. The chain couples TRBV5-1 to TRBJ2-5; no definite D call. Germline V gene lookup returns CDR1 SGHRS and CDR2 YFSETQ. The CDR3 consists of 13 residues. The V end lost 2 bases, the J end lost 2 bases, and 7 bases lay between the germline ends. Drawing the rest from reference TRBV5-1 and TRBJ2-5, the complete variable domain is KAGVTQTPRYLIKTRGQQVTLSCSPISGHRSVSWYQQTPGQGLQFLFEYFSETQRNKGNFPGRFSGRQFSNSRSEMNVSTLELGDSALYLCASSFSPQETQYFGPGTRLLVL.

DNA of the CDR3: TGTGCCAGCAGCCCAACAGAGTCCTATGGCTACACCTTC. Translating it yields CASSPTESYGYTF. The chain couples TRBV2 to TRBJ1-2; D is uncertain. CDR3 length equals 13 residues. CDR1 and CDR2 from the germline V gene are SNHLY and FYNNEI. V lost 6 bases to trimming and J lost 4 bases, with 12 bases between them.

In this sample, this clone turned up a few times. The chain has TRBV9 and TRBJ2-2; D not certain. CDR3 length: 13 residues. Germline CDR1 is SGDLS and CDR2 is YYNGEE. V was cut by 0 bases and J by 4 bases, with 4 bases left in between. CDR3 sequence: CASSVGGTGELFF. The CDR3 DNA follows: TGTGCCAGCAGCGTAGGGGGCACCGGGGAGCTGTTTTTT.

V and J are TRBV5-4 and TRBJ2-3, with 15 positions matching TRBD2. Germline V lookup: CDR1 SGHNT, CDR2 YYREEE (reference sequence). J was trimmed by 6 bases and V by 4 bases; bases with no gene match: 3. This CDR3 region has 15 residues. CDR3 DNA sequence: TGTGCCAGCAGCACGGGACTAGCGGGAGGTGATACGCAGTATTTT. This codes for CASSTGLAGGDTQYF.

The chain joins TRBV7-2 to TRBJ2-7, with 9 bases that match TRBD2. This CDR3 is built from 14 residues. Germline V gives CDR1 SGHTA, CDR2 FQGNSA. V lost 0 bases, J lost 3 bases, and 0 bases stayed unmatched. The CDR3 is CASSLASGSYEQYF. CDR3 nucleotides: TGTGCCAGCAGCTTAGCTAGCGGGAGCTACGAGCAGTACTTC.

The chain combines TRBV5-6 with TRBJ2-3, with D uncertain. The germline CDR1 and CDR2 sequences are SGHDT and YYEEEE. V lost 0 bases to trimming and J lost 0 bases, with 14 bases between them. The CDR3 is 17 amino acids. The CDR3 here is CASSLELGGTSTDTQYF. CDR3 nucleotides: TGTGCCAGCAGCTTGGAGCTAGGCGGTACTAGCACAGATACGCAGTATTTT.

The DNA for the CDR3 is TGTGCCAGCAGCCCCGGGACAGCGGGTTTGGCGACCCAGTACTTC. Translated: CASSPGTAGLATQYF. This chain links TRBV27 with TRBJ2-5, with D tentatively TRBD1 (7 bases). The CDR3 is 15 amino acids. The germline V and J ends were trimmed by 6 bases and 7 bases, with 21 bases remaining between them. CDR1 is MNHEY, CDR2 SMNVEV, per germline (reference sequence).

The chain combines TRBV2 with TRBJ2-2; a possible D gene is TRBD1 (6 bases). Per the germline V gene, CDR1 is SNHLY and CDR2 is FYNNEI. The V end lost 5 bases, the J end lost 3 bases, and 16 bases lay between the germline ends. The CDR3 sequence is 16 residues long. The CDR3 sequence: CASSLIRGWDTGELFF. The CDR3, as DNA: TGTGCCAGCAGTTTAATCAGGGGTTGGGACACCGGGGAGCTGTTTTTT.

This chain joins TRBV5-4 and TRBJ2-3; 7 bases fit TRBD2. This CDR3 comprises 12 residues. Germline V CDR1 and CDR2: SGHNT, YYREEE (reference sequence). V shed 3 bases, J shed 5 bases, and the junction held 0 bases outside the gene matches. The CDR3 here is CASSSGGDTQYF. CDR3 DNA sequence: TGTGCCAGCAGCTCGGGGGGAGATACGCAGTATTTT. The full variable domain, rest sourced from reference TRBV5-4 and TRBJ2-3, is ETGVTQSPTHLIKTRGQQVTLRCSSQSGHNTVSWYQQALGQGPQFIFQYYREEENGRGNFPPRFSGLQFPNYSSELNVNALELDDSALYLCASSSGGDTQYFGPGTRLTVL.